This passage covers 29 T cell receptor beta chains from one sample sequenced in a study of T cell repertoires in cytomegalovirus infection. TCRdb reprocessed the reads via MiXCR and lists one record per CDR3 protein. Among nearly 650,000 distinct CDR3 sequences listed, approximately 24% were seen once. What was sequenced was CD8+ T cells from PBMCs. These receptor sequences come from a human donor in good health (CMV status not recorded). Some clones in this sample may be carry-over from other donors' samples.

This clonotype was observed a single time. The DNA for the CDR3 is TGCAGCGTTGGCGGAAGCCTCAATGAGCAGTTCTTC. This sequence encodes CSVGGSLNEQFF. The V and J genes are TRBV29-1 and TRBJ2-1; D is unresolved. This CDR3 spans 12 amino acids. Germline V CDR1 and CDR2: SQVTM, ANQGSEA. Trimming stripped 4 bases from V and 6 bases from J, with 10 bases between.

In this sample, this clonotype turned up many times. The V and J genes are TRBV7-8 and TRBJ1-4, with D unclear. V was pared by 2 bases and J by 7 bases, with 14 bases between. CDR3 size: 15 residues. Per the germline V gene, CDR1 is SGHVS and CDR2 is FQNEAQ. Here the CDR3 reads CASSLLMFRGEKLFF. The CDR3 nucleotides read TGTGCCAGCAGCTTACTGATGTTCCGGGGTGAAAAACTGTTTTTT.

The chain employs TRBV5-4 and TRBJ2-7; tentatively, D is TRBD2 (5 bases). V was clipped by 2 bases and J by 3 bases, with 12 bases between them. This CDR3 spans 14 amino acids. From germline, CDR1 is SGHNT and CDR2 YYREEE (reference sequence). The CDR3 loop reads CASSFSGSDYEQYF. CDR3 bases: TGTGCCAGCAGCTTCAGCGGTTCGGACTACGAGCAGTACTTC.

The genes are TRBV6-5 and TRBJ1-2; 11 positions agree with TRBD1. The CDR3 runs to 14 residues. Germline CDR1 MNHEY, CDR2 SVGAGI. J gave up 8 bases and V 6 bases, and 8 bases lay outside the gene matches. The CDR3 loop is CASRGGQGAPGYTF. For the CDR3, the DNA is TGTGCCAGCAGAGGTGGACAGGGGGCGCCCGGCTACACCTTC.

The sample holds a few counts of this clonotype. J is TRBJ2-1 and V is TRBV4-1; no clear D gene. The V end was cut by 3 bases, the J end by 5 bases, with 23 bases between. The CDR3 totals 18 residues. Germline CDR1 is MGHRA and CDR2 is YSYEKL. CDR3 DNA sequence: TGCGCCAGCAGCCAGCACGTAGGGCGCCGGGTCGGCGACAATGAGCAGTTCTTC. Its translation: CASSQHVGRRVGDNEQFF.

The V call is TRBV7-9, the J call TRBJ2-7; D is unresolved. Germline CDR1 and CDR2: SEHNR and FQNEAQ (reference sequence). The length of the CDR3 is 13 residues. V dropped 1 base and J dropped 5 bases, with 9 bases sitting between them. The CDR3 spells CASSLGLWNEQYV. CDR3 bases: TGTGCCAGCAGCTTAGGACTCTGGAACGAGCAGTACGTC.

This clonotype was seen only once. The rearrangement joins TRBV12-3 or TRBV12-4 to TRBJ1-2; no reliable D call. CDR3 length: 14 amino acids. Trimming cost V 7 bases and J 7 bases, with 19 bases left between them. The CDR3 bases are TGTGCCAGCACCGCCGGGCCCTTTACTTCTGGCTACACCTTC. This sequence encodes CASTAGPFTSGYTF.

This clonotype was picked up many times. V gene TRBV7-6 combines with J gene TRBJ1-1; D remains ambiguous. Germline V CDR1 and CDR2: SGHVS, FNYEAQ. The CDR3 loop spans 15 amino acids. V was cut by 1 base and J by 1 base, with 10 bases left in between. The CDR3 region is CASSLVHDRNTEAFF. CDR3 in DNA: TGTGCCAGCAGCTTAGTTCACGATCGGAACACTGAAGCTTTCTTT.

There are a few counts of this clonotype. V and J are TRBV24-1 and TRBJ2-3, with D perhaps assigned TRBD1 or TRBD2 (5 bases each). Deletions cut 4 bases from V and 5 bases from J, with 12 bases between. The CDR3 has 14 amino acids. Germline-derived CDR1 and CDR2 are KGHDR and SFDVKD. The CDR3 sequence: CATSEATGGDTQYF. CDR3 DNA: TGTGCCACCAGTGAGGCAACAGGAGGAGATACGCAGTATTTT.

The sample holds many counts of this clonotype. The gene calls are TRBV7-6 and TRBJ1-4; D unresolved. Germline V gene lookup returns CDR1 SGHVS and CDR2 FNYEAQ. The V end lost 5 bases, the J end lost 0 bases, and 7 bases lay between the germline ends. This CDR3 is built from 14 residues. CDR3 sequence: CASSARATNEKLFF. In nucleotides, the CDR3 is TGTGCCAGCAGCGCGCGTGCAACTAATGAAAAACTGTTTTTT.

This clonotype showed up many times. The chain is built from TRBV7-3 and TRBJ2-1, with D possibly being TRBD2 (5 bases). V lost 6 bases and J lost 2, with 14 bases in between. Germline lookup yields CDR1 SGHTA and CDR2 FQGTGA. CDR3 size: 15 residues. In DNA form, the CDR3 reads TGTGCCAGCAGTCCGTCCCCGGGGACCTACAATGAGCAGTTCTTC. Protein: CASSPSPGTYNEQFF.

In DNA, the CDR3 is TGTGCCAGCAGCTCGGATTGGGACAGCCCCGCGAATGAGCAGTTCTTC. Translation gives CASSSDWDSPANEQFF. The chain has TRBV7-6 and TRBJ2-1, with 7 bases identical to TRBD1. There are 16 residues in the CDR3. V shed 4 bases, J shed 7 bases, and the junction held 13 bases outside the gene matches. Germline CDR1 is SGHVS and CDR2 is FNYEAQ.

This chain links TRBV5-1 with TRBJ1-1; D ambiguous. Deletions cut 4 bases from V and 1 base from J, with 14 bases between. CDR1 SGHRS and CDR2 YFSETQ come from the germline V gene. This CDR3 is 15 amino acids long. This CDR3 reads CASSGDPGGNTEAFF. In DNA, the CDR3 is TGCGCCAGCAGCGGCGATCCGGGCGGGAACACTGAAGCTTTCTTT.

This chain links TRBV29-1 with TRBJ1-1, with D perhaps TRBD1 (5 bases). Looked up from germline, CDR1 is SQVTM and CDR2 is ANQGSEA. This CDR3 spans 12 amino acids. V was clipped by 7 bases and J by 8 bases, with 17 bases between them. This chain's CDR3 is CSAAAGVTEAFF. CDR3 coding DNA: TGCAGCGCCGCGGCGGGGGTAACAGAAGCTTTCTTT. Full variable domain (missing parts from reference TRBV29-1 and TRBJ1-1): SAVISQKPSRDICQRGTSLTIQCQVDSQVTMMFWYRQQPGQSLTLIATANQGSEATYESGFVIDKFPISRPNLTFSTLTVSNMSPEDSSIYLCSAAAGVTEAFFGQGTRLTVV.

This clonotype was seen a few times. The CDR3 spells CARHARTPSGANVLTF. CDR3 coding DNA: TGTGCCAGGCATGCCCGAACACCCTCTGGGGCCAACGTCCTGACTTTC. V usage is TRBV2 and J usage is TRBJ2-6; D remains ambiguous. Trimming took off 9 bases at V and 0 bases at J, with 15 bases between the two ends. The germline CDR1 and CDR2 sequences are SNHLY and FYNNEI. The CDR3 has 16 residues.

This clonotype was recorded at least ten times. The chain recombines TRBV7-6 with TRBJ2-3; tentative D call: TRBD2 (6 bases). The V end was cut by 3 bases, the J end by 0 bases, with 10 bases between. Germline V lookup: CDR1 SGHVS, CDR2 FNYEAQ. This CDR3 comprises 15 residues. This chain's CDR3 is CASSLSSGSTDTQYF. The CDR3, as DNA: TGTGCCAGCAGCTTGAGTAGCGGAAGCACAGATACGCAGTATTTT.

The chain employs TRBV6-2 or TRBV6-3 and TRBJ2-3; TRBD1 might be the D (6 bases). The CDR3 sequence is 15 residues long. Trimming removed 3 bases at V and 3 bases at J, with 13 bases between. Germline loops: CDR1 MNHEY, CDR2 SVGEGT. CDR3 nucleotides: TGTGCCAGCAGTTATGTGCAGGGGAGAACAGATACGCAGTATTTT. Translating it yields CASSYVQGRTDTQYF.

This clonotype was counted a few times. This chain links TRBV11-2 with TRBJ2-3; 8 positions match TRBD2. The CDR3 is 19 residues long. The ends lost 5 bases at V and 3 bases at J; junction bases unmatched: 19. Germline V gives CDR1 SGHAT, CDR2 FQNNGV. The CDR3 DNA reads as TGTGCCAGCAGCCTTCGGCGGGGGGTTGGGCAGGATTGGACAGATACGCAGTATTTT. It is translated as CASSLRRGVGQDWTDTQYF.

In this sample, this clonotype turned up a few times. The V call is TRBV27, the J call TRBJ2-1; 13 bases match TRBD2. The V segment lost 8 bases and the J segment 7 bases; nucleotides outside the gene matches: 17. Germline CDR1 MNHEY, CDR2 SMNVEV (reference sequence). This CDR3 region has 18 residues. The CDR3 is CASGPGTSGDIWVNEQFF. In nucleotides, the CDR3 is TGTGCCAGCGGCCCCGGGACTAGCGGGGATATTTGGGTAAATGAGCAGTTCTTC.

This clonotype was recorded many times. The rearrangement links TRBV29-1 to TRBJ1-2; 7 bases are a match to TRBD1. Losses at the gene ends were 3 bases for V and 0 bases for J; bases not matched to a gene: 1. Germline V gene lookup returns CDR1 SQVTM and CDR2 ANQGSEA. This CDR3 spans 13 amino acids. The CDR3 DNA is TGCAGCGTTGACAGGGGGACTAACTATGGCTACACCTTC. Translation: CSVDRGTNYGYTF. The full variable domain, with the rest looked up from reference TRBV29-1 and TRBJ1-2, is SAVISQKPSRDICQRGTSLTIQCQVDSQVTMMFWYRQQPGQSLTLIATANQGSEATYESGFVIDKFPISRPNLTFSTLTVSNMSPEDSSIYLCSVDRGTNYGYTFGSGTRLTVV.

The gene calls are TRBV6-2 or TRBV6-3 and TRBJ2-6, with TRBD1 identical over 7 bases. The V and J ends lost 8 bases and 2 bases, in that order; junction bases with no gene match: 12. The germline CDR1 and CDR2 sequences are MNHEY and SVGEGT. The CDR3 sequence is 17 residues long. The CDR3 sequence is CASFRGTGAPGANVLTF. The DNA for the CDR3 is TGTGCCAGCTTCAGGGGAACAGGGGCGCCTGGGGCCAACGTCCTGACTTTC.

To note about this clonotype: A junction end diverges from the germline sequence, so it may reflect a read error. The CDR3, as DNA: TGTGCAAGCAGCTTAAGTCCCACGGAGGGGGATATGCAGTATTTT. Translation gives CASSLSPTEGDMQYF. J is TRBJ2-3 and V is TRBV7-3; either TRBD1 or TRBD2 may fit D (6 bases each). The CDR3 loop spans 15 amino acids. CDR1 SGHTA and CDR2 FQGTGA come from the germline V gene.

The chain has TRBV29-1 and TRBJ1-2; TRBD1 agrees at 7 bases. Unmatched junction bases numbered 14, after V lost 0 bases and J lost 4 bases. This CDR3 has 17 residues. Germline CDR1 and CDR2: SQVTM and ANQGSEA. Written as DNA, the CDR3 is TGCAGCGTTGAAGATCGTGGCCAGGGGGACTTTCCCTATGGCTACACCTTC. This encodes CSVEDRGQGDFPYGYTF.

This clonotype turned up a few times. This chain connects TRBV20-1 to TRBJ2-5; 11 bases are shared with TRBD2. Losses at the gene ends were 3 bases for V and 5 bases for J; bases not matched to a gene: 8. This CDR3 is 15 amino acids long. Germline CDR1 DFQATT, CDR2 SNEGSKA (reference sequence). CDR3 DNA sequence: TGCAGTGCTAGGGTAGCGGGGGGGTATTTGGAGACCCAGTACTTC. Its translation is CSARVAGGYLETQYF.

This clonotype was counted only a few times. V usage is TRBV4-2 and J usage is TRBJ2-2; perhaps TRBD1 as D (5 bases). The CDR3 runs 17 residues. Trimming left V 1 base short and J 4 bases short, with 16 bases between. The germline CDR1 and CDR2 sequences are LGHNA and YNFKEQ. The CDR3 sequence is CASSQGSQGWATGELFF. CDR3 bases: TGTGCCAGCAGCCAAGGAAGTCAGGGTTGGGCCACCGGGGAGCTGTTTTTT.

In this sample, this clonotype turned up many times. This chain uses TRBV7-3 with TRBJ1-1; TRBD1 aligns across 7 bases. Per germline, CDR1 SGHTA and CDR2 FQGTGA. CDR3 length: 15 residues. V shed 6 bases and J 4 bases; nucleotides not matched to a gene: 11. The CDR3 region is CASSFNPAGGTEAFF. In DNA form, the CDR3 reads TGTGCCAGCAGTTTTAACCCCGCAGGGGGCACTGAAGCTTTCTTT.

This chain joins TRBV6-5 and TRBJ2-1; TRBD2 might be the D (7 bases). The CDR3 runs to 17 residues. Germline values: CDR1 MNHEY, CDR2 SVGAGI. The V gene lost 2 bases and the J gene lost 6 bases, with 20 bases spanning the gap. The CDR3 bases are TGTGCCAGCAGTTACGGGGGGGGGGCTAGTCCCGCCAATGAGCAGTTCTTC. Encoded protein: CASSYGGGASPANEQFF.

There are a few counts of this clonotype. V gene TRBV20-1 combines with J gene TRBJ2-7; TRBD1 matches 7 bases. Trimming took 6 bases from V and 0 from J; bases not matched to a gene: 5. Germline CDR1 and CDR2: DFQATT and SNEGSKA (reference sequence). This CDR3 is built from 13 residues. The CDR3 DNA follows: TGCAGTGCCACCGGGACAGCCTCCTACGAGCAGTACTTC. Amino acid sequence: CSATGTASYEQYF.

This clonotype came up a few times. V is TRBV6-2 or TRBV6-3 and J is TRBJ2-4; 7 bases are shared with TRBD2. The CDR3 has 16 amino acids. The germline V gene encodes CDR1 MNHEY and CDR2 SVGEGT. Unmatched junction bases numbered 17, after V lost 7 bases and J lost 8 bases. CDR3 in DNA: TGTGCCAGCATAGACCGAAGGGTGGGAGGGCTACACATTCAGTACTTC. Protein: CASIDRRVGGLHIQYF.